The 9 T cell receptor beta chains below were found in one sample sequenced in a study of blood T cell repertoires in COVID-19. Sequencing was performed with immunoSEQ multiplex PCR; in TCRdb, only in-frame clones are kept and a portion is missing. The sample holds around 280,000 clones, around 92% seen once. Sequenced material: peripheral blood. The receptor source for this set is a young woman with COVID-19, enrolled during active disease.

This clone is a singleton in its sample. The chain employs TRBV5-6 and TRBJ2-7, with 10 bases matching TRBD1. CDR1 is SGHDT, CDR2 YYEEEE, per germline. This CDR3 has 14 residues. Trimming at V came to 3 bases and at J to 7 bases, leaving 7 bases not matched to a gene. The CDR3 sequence: CASSSRDRGREQYF. The CDR3 DNA reads TGTGCCAGCAGCTCCCGGGACAGGGGTCGTGAGCAGTACTTC.

The rearrangement links TRBV19 to TRBJ1-4; 7 bases line up with TRBD1. The CDR3 has 15 residues. The germline V gene encodes CDR1 LNHDA and CDR2 SQIVND (reference sequence). V shed 5 bases and J 7 bases; nucleotides not matched to a gene: 10. CDR3 amino acids: CASSADRVGGEKLFF. The CDR3 DNA sequence: TGTGCCAGTAGTGCCGACAGGGTGGGGGGTGAAAAACTGTTTTTT.

V is TRBV24-1 and J is TRBJ2-2, with 12 positions matching TRBD1. Germline V gene sequence: CDR1 KGHDR, CDR2 SFDVKD. The V gene end was trimmed by 3 bases and the J gene end by 7 bases; junction bases not matched to a gene: 11. This CDR3 is built from 18 residues. The CDR3 DNA reads TGTGCCACCAGTGATCCCCAACCGGGACAGGGGGCAGGCGGGGAGCTGTTTTTT. Translated: CATSDPQPGQGAGGELFF.

This chain uses TRBV11-2 with TRBJ2-7; D is perhaps TRBD1 (6 bases). The CDR3 totals 13 residues. The V end was cut by 5 bases, the J end by 4 bases, with 12 bases between. From germline, CDR1 is SGHAT and CDR2 FQNNGV. CDR3 sequence: CASSRTGWYEQYF. CDR3 in DNA: TGTGCCAGCAGCCGTACAGGGTGGTACGAGCAGTACTTC.

This clone was seen a few times. This chain connects TRBV11-2 to TRBJ2-1, with TRBD2 matching over 9 bases. Germline V gene lookup returns CDR1 SGHAT and CDR2 FQNNGV. Trimming took 2 bases from V and 5 from J; bases not matched to a gene: 10. The CDR3 covers 17 residues. CDR3 DNA sequence: TGTGCCAGCAGCTTAAATTTAGCGGGGGCCTTAGACAATGAGCAGTTCTTC. Translating it yields CASSLNLAGALDNEQFF.

The CDR3 DNA sequence: TGTGCCAGCAGCTCGCAGACAGGGAGGTACGAGCAGTACTTC. This translates into CASSSQTGRYEQYF. The J gene is TRBJ2-7, the V gene TRBV7-2; the D gene is possibly TRBD1 (7 bases). V dropped 4 bases and J dropped 4 bases, with 14 bases sitting between them. CDR1 SGHTA and CDR2 FQGNSA come from the germline V gene. This CDR3 spans 14 amino acids.

The chain joins TRBV13 to TRBJ1-4; TRBD1 agrees at 9 bases. The germline gives CDR1 PRHDT, CDR2 FYEKMQ (reference sequence). V gave up 1 base and J gave up 0 bases; unmatched junction bases: 6. This CDR3 contains 18 residues. The CDR3 loop is CASSLVGTGPATNEKLFF. In DNA form, the CDR3 reads TGTGCCAGCAGCTTAGTAGGGACAGGGCCTGCAACTAATGAAAAACTGTTTTTT.

The chain links TRBV11-1 to TRBJ1-1, with 7 bases aligning to TRBD1. V lost 5 bases, J lost 2 bases, and 8 bases stayed unmatched. CDR3 size: 15 residues. The V gene's germline CDR1 is SGHAT and CDR2 FQDESV (reference sequence). The CDR3 coding sequence is TGTGCCAGCAGCCCCCGACAGGGACCTAACACTGAAGCTTTCTTT. Its translation is CASSPRQGPNTEAFF.

The chain couples TRBV18 to TRBJ1-1, with D possibly being TRBD1 (6 bases). The CDR3 loop spans 15 amino acids. V lost 2 bases to trimming and J lost 3 bases, with 13 bases between them. CDR1 and CDR2 from the germline V gene are KGHSH and LQKENI. The CDR3 DNA sequence: TGTGCCAGCTCACCAGTTGAGGGACACCACACTGAAGCTTTCTTT. Protein product: CASSPVEGHHTEAFF.